This entry is about one T cell receptor (beta chain). The data belong to a study of OX40 agonist ivuxolimab in advanced cancers. Sequenced by immunoSEQ multiplex PCR; TCRdb stores in-frame clones only, minus some. The sample lists some 74,000 clones, about nine tenths occurring once. V was trimmed by 4 bases and J by 3 bases, leaving 4 bases between them. There are 12 residues in the CDR3. Germline loops: CDR1 MNHEY, CDR2 SVGAGI. This specimen was CD4+ or CD8+ T cells sorted from blood, taken in a trial of the OX40 agonist ivuxolimab. The clonotype originates from an adult with an advanced solid tumor such as melanoma, head and neck, liver or kidney cancer. The V gene is TRBV6-5, the J gene TRBJ1-3; D ambiguous. The DNA for the CDR3 is TGTGCCAGCAGTTTCGGTGGAAACACCATATATTTT. As protein: CASSFGGNTIYF.